This record covers a single T cell receptor (beta chain). Its antigen is not known. The authors extracted RNA and reverse transcribed it into cDNA as the sequencing template. Profiled with immunoSEQ multiplex PCR; TCRdb holds only in-frame clones, not every one. The table lists around 190,000 clones, around three fifths of them singletons. This specimen belongs to a study of CD8+ T cells in alopecia areata. Study-wide context: The drug, oral tofacitinib, was given to treated patients at 5 to 10 mg twice daily. Findings of the study overall: Scalp sample data also include resident alphabeta T cells from normal skin.

Noted treatment: oral pan-JAK inhibitor, 5-10 mg twice daily. Peripheral blood samples and lesional scalp punch biopsies were obtained from alopecia areata patients. The sequencing here drew on CD4+ T cells sorted from blood, taken at week 24, from a patient treated with tofacitinib. This TCR derives from a human donor with alopecia areata.

Here the CDR3 reads CSVVADSHEQYF. CDR3 nucleotide sequence: TGCAGCGTTGTGGCAGATTCCCACGAGCAGTACTTC. This chain uses TRBV29-1 with TRBJ2-7; D is unclear. Per germline, CDR1 SQVTM and CDR2 ANQGSEA. V dropped 4 bases and J dropped 5 bases, with 12 bases sitting between them. The CDR3 runs to 12 residues.